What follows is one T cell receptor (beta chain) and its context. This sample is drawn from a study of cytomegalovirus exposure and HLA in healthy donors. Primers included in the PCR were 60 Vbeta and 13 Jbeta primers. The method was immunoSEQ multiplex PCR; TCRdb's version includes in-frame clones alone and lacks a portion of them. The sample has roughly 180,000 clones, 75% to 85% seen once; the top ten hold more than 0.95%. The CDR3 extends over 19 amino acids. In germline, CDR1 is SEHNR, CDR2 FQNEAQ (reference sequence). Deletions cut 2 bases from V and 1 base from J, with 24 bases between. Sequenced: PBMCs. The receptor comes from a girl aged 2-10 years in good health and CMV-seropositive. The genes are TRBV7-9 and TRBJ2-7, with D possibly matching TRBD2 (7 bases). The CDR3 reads CASSLNLLRGPMRSYEQYF. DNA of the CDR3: TGTGCCAGCAGCTTAAACCTCCTGCGGGGGCCCATGAGGTCCTACGAGCAGTACTTC.